This T cell receptor beta chain was recorded in a study of cytomegalovirus exposure and HLA in healthy donors (dated by TCRdb to about 2017). Some background on the complete study: In an earlier analysis of roughly 590 of the donors, less than 350 Gb of sequence data and 120 million or so unique TCR beta sequences from about 179 million T cells were reported. The later analysis used no new phenotypic data to find candidate immune exposures, relying instead on TCR beta sequences and their occurrence across donors. HLA typing included class I and class II loci at four-digit resolution. Besides the first cohort of hundreds of subjects, a separate validation cohort made up of 120 different subjects was used. Four to six DR-DQ haplotypes were handled as single units for association and clustering, since linkage in the cohort was strong. The T cell repertoires of 666 subjects were profiled by immunosequencing and related to cytomegalovirus serostatus. The number of donors typed differed by locus, with about 620-630 for A, B, C, DRB1 and DQB1, roughly 520 for DQA1, approximately 570 for DPA1, and 450 to 480 for DPB1. A later genetic analysis took genome-wide SNP genotypes for about three fifths of the 666 donors and used that subset as a discovery cohort. An earlier analysis of approximately 500 of the donors applied high-throughput TCR beta sequencing to assess whether each TCR beta V gene segment acted as functional or pseudogenic. Among some 400 genotyped donors of the cohort, an average of roughly 230,000 unique TCR beta nucleotide sequences was sequenced per donor, of which 15% to 20% were non-productive. The study was designed to test whether signatures of past pathogen exposure could be identified by cataloging public T cell receptors. To predict cytomegalovirus infection status, the study combined high-throughput TCR immunosequencing, statistical association of individual TCRs with disease status, and machine learning. An early release that covered about 600 HLA-typed donors contained approximately 290 gigabases of sequencing data and tens of millions of unique TCR sequences. In a later analysis, previously published TCR beta repertoires from about 640 donors were re-analyzed and high-resolution HLA genotyping was added so that TCR occurrence patterns could be studied. Every repertoire in the discovery cohort had been generated on one and the same sequencing platform. Donor age, sex, ethnicity and CMV serostatus were compiled alongside the repertoire data. The genetic ancestry cluster associated with self-reported Caucasian donors included 65% to 90% of the roughly 400 genotyped donors. Study-wide findings and limitations: A further reported finding was that TCR beta sequences accurately predicted the HLA-A and HLA-B alleles for most subjects in the first cohort. In the study, 150 to 200 TCR beta chains were listed as associated with cytomegalovirus. Compared with equally common non-associated chains, HLA-associated TCR beta chains in a later analysis were more clonally expanded and had lower generation probabilities. A cluster of highly shared sequence variants was judged likely to represent a technical artifact of the sequencing pipeline. Compared with the roughly 710-donor mean, donors in an Asian-associated ancestry cluster had fewer N-insertions in productive TCRs, according to a later genetic analysis. For the cohort, immune exposure information was limited to CMV serostatus. In a later analysis, the rate of TCR association differed among HLA loci, with DRB1 alleles having the most associated TCRs and HLA-C alleles having the fewest. Because HLA typing was unavailable for some donors at each locus, only the typed subset was used in association tests. Linkage disequilibrium might explain the correlated functional status among segregating V segments, but an unknown experimental factor could not be excluded. In a later analysis, most CMV-associated TCR beta chains were found to appear HLA-restricted, with HLA associations seemingly driven largely by CMV exposure. In both the original and validation cohorts, the classifier was reported to diagnose cytomegalovirus status with high specificity and sensitivity. Specific HLA alleles were associated with 15,000 to 20,000 TCR beta sequences at a false discovery rate of 0.05 in a later analysis. A few of the identified cytomegalovirus-associated TCR beta chains were confirmed in vitro to be specific for cytomegalovirus antigens. V-gene and J-gene trimming of TCR beta chains was associated with a missense DCLRE1C variant in a later genetic analysis, and the association was replicated in an independent cohort. It was suggested by the authors that the approach could potentially be generalized to other disease states and immunological phenotypes. Because the 87-base-pair reads could not distinguish some IMGT-functional V segments, including TRBV6-2 and TRBV6-3, those segments were excluded. Sequencing depth was assumed to be roughly uniform across donors in the presence/absence analyses, though that assumption may not hold. Some 15 rarely observed V segments, including chromosome 9 orphons, were excluded from the earlier analysis of several hundred of the donors because counts were too low. In an earlier analysis of some 540 of the donors, most TCR beta V segments appeared in productive rearrangements about 90% or about 30% of the time, broadly matching IMGT annotations. A later analysis reported that several top co-occurrence clusters appeared linked to parvovirus B19, influenza, CMV and Epstein-Barr virus. Most TCR sequences were observed very rarely across donors, whereas some public TCRs were present in many individuals. Only TCR beta chains were sequenced in this cohort, and the absence of alpha or paired-chain data limited detectable features. When HLA alleles, especially DR and DQ, strongly co-occurred, attributing TCR associations to individual alleles was difficult.

This clone was seen once. Its antigen specificity is not known. Base qualities were left out, and no much larger clone turns up one base away. After removal of 1 base from V and 1 base from J, the junction retains 4 bases not matched to a gene. The CDR3 runs 17 amino acids, cysteine and phenylalanine included. Only CDR3 DNA is held: 51 bases, read in frame from base 1. Reading the germline V gene gives CDR1 SGHRS and CDR2 YFSETQ. To prepare the library, the immunoSEQ multiplex PCR assay was applied. A mixture of 60 forward primers for TCR Vbeta segments and 13 reverse primers for TCR Jbeta segments was used in the multiplex PCR. The CDR3 region of rearranged TCR beta genes was amplified from genomic DNA by a multiplex PCR assay. Amplified TCR beta libraries were sequenced as 87-base-pair reads on the Illumina HiSeq System. Per the authors' processing: A later analysis counted about 76 million unique TCR beta chains across the 670 or so repertoires, and 9.5 million to 11 million of these chains were shared by at least two donors. A nearest-neighbor algorithm error-corrected the raw reads and collapsed the reads into unique sequences, merging closely related sequences to remove PCR and sequencing errors. V, D and J gene segments were assigned by aligning CDR3 sequences to IMGT reference sequences. Each retained sequence needed at least a six-nucleotide match to both a V gene segment and a J gene segment. Rearrangements were called productive when the CDR3 lacked stop codons and stayed in frame with V and J; all others were non-productive. Following IMGT convention, CDR3 was defined as the stretch from the second conserved V-encoded cysteine up to the conserved J-encoded phenylalanine. The earlier analysis of 500 to 650 of the donors excluded any sequence lacking an unambiguous match to a single V gene segment. An earlier analysis of several hundred of the donors called V segments functional above 56.7% productive rearrangements and segregating when the between-donor standard deviation exceeded 5%. A statistical classification framework was built for diagnosing cytomegalovirus status from the catalog of TCR beta chain sequences. In a later analysis, V and J genes were assigned by comparing TCR nucleotide sequences against IMGT/GENE-DB human TR gene sequences. The TCRdist pipeline was used in a later analysis to assign CDR3 sequences and most-parsimonious VDJ recombination scenarios. A later analysis defined each TCR beta chain by its CDR3 amino acid sequence plus V-gene family, and excluded reads lacking a unique V-gene family. In a later analysis, fewer than 600 highly shared, low-generation-probability nucleotide sequences were removed to address suspected cross-contamination and a sequencing artifact. In a later analysis, a clonal expansion index was calculated for each public chain from normalized within-repertoire ranks of inferred template counts. A later analysis computed generation probabilities with a VDJ recombination model fitted to out-of-frame rearrangements, and checked the results against IGoR. In a later analysis, hypergeometric tests were used to score TCR-TCR, TCR-HLA and TCR-CMV co-occurrence, with a repertoire-size bias correction applied to TCR pairs. In a later analysis, false discovery rates were estimated by permuting HLA or CMV assignments 20 times. A later analysis grouped co-occurring TCRs with DBSCAN, adding TCRdist sequence similarity when clustering within HLA-allele-positive subsets. For co-occurrence clustering, repertoires with fewer than 30,000 or more than 120,000 public chains were excluded, along with five repertoires with anomalous nucleotide sharing. Not all clones reach the TCRdb copy of this immuneACCESS table, which keeps in-frame sequences only. Checked studies attribute under half of the gap to unresolved V genes and leave the rest unexplained. The V and J calls and the clone size are those of that table, but D and trimming were determined from the DNA. The sample table holds 160,000 or so clones, of which 70% to 90% were seen once. Together, the top ten hold under 2% of the sample.

In total, about 650 healthy bone marrow donors made up the cohort. All cohort members were sampled while nominally healthy, although unrecorded immune exposures were likely present. The donor was CMV seronegative and belonged to the group of 352 seronegative cohort members. A peripheral blood sample was collected from each donor, and TCR beta sequencing was performed on peripheral blood mononuclear cells. The Qiagen DNeasy Blood Extraction Kit was used to extract genomic DNA from the blood cell samples. This sequence uses TRBV5-1 and TRBJ2-2; TRBD1 lines up with 10 middle nucleotides. This TCR was sampled from a woman in her late teens or twenties in good health and CMV-seronegative. The sample was PBMCs. The sequenced DNA: TGCGCCAGCAGCTTGTTGAGGACAGGGGGGAACACCGGGGAGCTGTTTTTT. It translates as CASSLLRTGGNTGELFF.